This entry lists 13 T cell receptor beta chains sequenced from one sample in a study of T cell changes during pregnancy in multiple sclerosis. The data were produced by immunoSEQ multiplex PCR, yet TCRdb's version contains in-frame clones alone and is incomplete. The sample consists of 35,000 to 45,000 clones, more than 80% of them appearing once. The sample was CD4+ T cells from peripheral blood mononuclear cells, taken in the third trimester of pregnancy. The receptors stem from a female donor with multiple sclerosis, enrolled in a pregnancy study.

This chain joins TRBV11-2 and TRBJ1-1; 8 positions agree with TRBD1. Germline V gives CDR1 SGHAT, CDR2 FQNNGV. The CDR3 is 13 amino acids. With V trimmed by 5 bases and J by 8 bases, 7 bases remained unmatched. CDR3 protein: CASSTPRDREAFF. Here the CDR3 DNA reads TGTGCCAGCAGCACCCCCCGGGACAGGGAAGCTTTCTTT.

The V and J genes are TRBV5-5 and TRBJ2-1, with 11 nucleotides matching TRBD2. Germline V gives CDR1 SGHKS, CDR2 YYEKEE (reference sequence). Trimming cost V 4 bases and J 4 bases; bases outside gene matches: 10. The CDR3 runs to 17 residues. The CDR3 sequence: CASSPITGTSGYNEQFF. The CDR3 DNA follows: TGTGCCAGCAGCCCGATTACCGGGACTAGCGGATACAATGAGCAGTTCTTC.

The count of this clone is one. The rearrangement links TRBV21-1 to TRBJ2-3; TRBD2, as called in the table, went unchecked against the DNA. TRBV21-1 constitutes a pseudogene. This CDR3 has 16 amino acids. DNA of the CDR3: TGTGCCAGCAGCAAAGTAACTAGCGGGAGCACAGATACGCAGTATTTT. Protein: CASSKVTSGSTDTQYF.

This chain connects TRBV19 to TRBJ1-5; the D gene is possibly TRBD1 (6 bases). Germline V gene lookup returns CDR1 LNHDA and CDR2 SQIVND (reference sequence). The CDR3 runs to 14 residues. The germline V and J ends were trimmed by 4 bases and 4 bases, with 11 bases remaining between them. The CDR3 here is CASSNIRGNQPQHF. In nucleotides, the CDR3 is TGTGCCAGTAGTAATATCAGGGGTAATCAGCCCCAGCATTTT.

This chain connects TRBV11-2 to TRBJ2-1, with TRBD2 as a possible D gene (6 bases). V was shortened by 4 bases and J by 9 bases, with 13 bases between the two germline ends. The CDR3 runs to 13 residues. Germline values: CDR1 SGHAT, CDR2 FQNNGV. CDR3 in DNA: TGTGCCAGCAGCTCCGTTAGGGGAGGTGAGCAGTTCTTC. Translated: CASSSVRGGEQFF. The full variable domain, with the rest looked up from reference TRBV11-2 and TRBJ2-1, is EAGVAQSPRYKIIEKRQSVAFWCNPISGHATLYWYQQILGQGPKLLIQFQNNGVVDDSQLPKDRFSAERLKGVDSTLKIQPAKLEDSAVYLCASSSVRGGEQFFGPGTRLTVL.

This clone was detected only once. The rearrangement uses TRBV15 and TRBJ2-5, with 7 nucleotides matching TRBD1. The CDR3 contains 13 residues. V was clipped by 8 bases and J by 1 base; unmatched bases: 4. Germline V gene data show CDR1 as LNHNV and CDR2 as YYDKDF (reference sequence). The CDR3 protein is CATGQDSQETQYF. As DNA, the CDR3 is TGTGCCACCGGACAGGACTCCCAAGAGACCCAGTACTTC.

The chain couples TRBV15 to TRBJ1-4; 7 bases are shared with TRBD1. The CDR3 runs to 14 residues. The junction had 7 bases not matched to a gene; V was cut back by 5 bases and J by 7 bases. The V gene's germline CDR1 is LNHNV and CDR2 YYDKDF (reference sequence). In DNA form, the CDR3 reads TGTGCCACCAGCCGTACAAGGGGGCTTGAAAAACTGTTTTTT. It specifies CATSRTRGLEKLFF.

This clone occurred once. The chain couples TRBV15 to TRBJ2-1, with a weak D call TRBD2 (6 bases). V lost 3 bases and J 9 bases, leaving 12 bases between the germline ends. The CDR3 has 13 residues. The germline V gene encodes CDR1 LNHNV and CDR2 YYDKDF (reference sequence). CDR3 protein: CATSRGKTSEQFF. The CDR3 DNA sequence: TGTGCCACCAGCAGGGGGAAGACTAGTGAGCAGTTCTTC.

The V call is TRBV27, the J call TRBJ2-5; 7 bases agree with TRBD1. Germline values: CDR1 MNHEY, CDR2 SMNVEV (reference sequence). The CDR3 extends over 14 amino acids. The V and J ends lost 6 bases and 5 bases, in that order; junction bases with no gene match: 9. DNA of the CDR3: TGTGCCAGCAGAGAGGGGGCGCGTTGGGAGACCCAGTACTTC. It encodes CASREGARWETQYF.

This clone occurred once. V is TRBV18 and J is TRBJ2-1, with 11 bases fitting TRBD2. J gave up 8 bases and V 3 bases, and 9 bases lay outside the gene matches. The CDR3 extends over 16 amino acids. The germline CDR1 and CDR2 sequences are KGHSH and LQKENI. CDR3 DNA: TGTGCCAGCTCACCGCCGGGACTAGCGGACGGGGATGAGCAGTTCTTC. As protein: CASSPPGLADGDEQFF.

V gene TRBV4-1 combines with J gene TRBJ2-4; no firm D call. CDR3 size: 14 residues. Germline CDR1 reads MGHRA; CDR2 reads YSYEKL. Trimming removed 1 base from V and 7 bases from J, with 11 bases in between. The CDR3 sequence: CASSQALVVNIQYF. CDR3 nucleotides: TGCGCCAGCAGCCAAGCCCTGGTAGTGAACATTCAGTACTTC.

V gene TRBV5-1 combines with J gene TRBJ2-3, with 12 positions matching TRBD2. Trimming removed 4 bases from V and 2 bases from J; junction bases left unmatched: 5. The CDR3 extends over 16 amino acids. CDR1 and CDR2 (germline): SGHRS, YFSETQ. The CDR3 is CASSTGLAGTTDTQYF. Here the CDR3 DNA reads TGCGCCAGCAGCACCGGACTAGCGGGGACCACAGATACGCAGTATTTT.

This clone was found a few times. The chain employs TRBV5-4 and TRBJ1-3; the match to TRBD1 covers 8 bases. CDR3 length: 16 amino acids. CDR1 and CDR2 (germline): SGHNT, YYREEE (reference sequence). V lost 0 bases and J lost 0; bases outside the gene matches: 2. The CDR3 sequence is CASSLGTGYSGNTIYF. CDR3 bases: TGTGCCAGCAGCTTGGGGACAGGGTACTCTGGAAACACCATATATTTT.